This T cell receptor beta chain was retrieved from a study of T cells after posttransplantation cyclophosphamide. Cyclophosphamide on days +3 and +4 followed busulfan-fludarabine conditioning and a marrow graft. At least ten counts were recorded for this clone. The antigen remains unidentified. The CDR3 covers 15 residues. V lost 3 bases and J 0 bases, leaving 12 bases between the germline ends. Germline lookup yields CDR1 SGHNT and CDR2 YYREEE (reference sequence). This table comes from immunoSEQ multiplex PCR, and its TCRdb copy is limited to in-frame clones, with some not included. There are about 25,000 clones in the sample, none observed a single time. Whole-study findings and limits: Recipient CMV seropositivity and CMV reactivation strongly tracked TRB clonality. Tissue-infiltrating T cells from skin or gut overlapped little with blood T cells.

The chain is built from TRBV5-4 and TRBJ2-5; weak D call: TRBD1 (5 bases). This sequence originates from a male patient under 35 who received an allogeneic stem cell transplant from a related donor, was CMV-positive, and had no GVHD. Some T cells may arise from the graft donor. The sequences come from PBMCs, collected after allogeneic stem cell transplant with posttransplant cyclophosphamide. As DNA, the CDR3 is TGTGCCAGCAGCTCGACAGCCTGGTACCAAGAGACCCAGTACTTC. This encodes CASSSTAWYQETQYF.